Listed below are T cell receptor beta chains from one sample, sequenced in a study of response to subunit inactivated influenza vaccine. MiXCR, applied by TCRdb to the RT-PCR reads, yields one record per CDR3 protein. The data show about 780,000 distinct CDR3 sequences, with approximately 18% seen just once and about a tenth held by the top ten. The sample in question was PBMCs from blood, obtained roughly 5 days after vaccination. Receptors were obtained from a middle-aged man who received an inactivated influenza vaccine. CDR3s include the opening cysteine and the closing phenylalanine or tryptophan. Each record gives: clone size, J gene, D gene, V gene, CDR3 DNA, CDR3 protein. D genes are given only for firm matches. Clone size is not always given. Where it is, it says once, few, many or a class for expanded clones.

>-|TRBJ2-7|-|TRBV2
TGTGCCACTTCTACGGGTATGGGCTACGAGCAGTACTTC
CATSTGMGYEQYF
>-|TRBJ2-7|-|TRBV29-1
TGCAGCGTTGAAGGTCTGCCAGGGAAACCCTACGAGCAGTACTTC
CSVEGLPGKPYEQYF
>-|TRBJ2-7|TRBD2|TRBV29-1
TGCAGCGTCCCCGAGCGGGAGGGATCCTACGAGCAGTACTTC
CSVPEREGSYEQYF
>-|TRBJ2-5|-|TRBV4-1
TGCGCCAGCAGCCTAAGTCAGGTCCAAGAGACCCAGTACTTC
CASSLSQVQETQYF
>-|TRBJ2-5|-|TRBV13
TGTGCCAGCAGGCAAGCTGGGGAGACCCAGTACTTC
CASRQAGETQYF
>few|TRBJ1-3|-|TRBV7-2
TGTGCCAGCAGCCGGAGGGAGGGCTCTGGAAACACCATATATTTT
CASSRREGSGNTIYF
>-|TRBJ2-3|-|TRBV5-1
TGCGCCAGCAACGGAAGAGCGGGTAGCACAGATACGCAGTATTTT
CASNGRAGSTDTQYF
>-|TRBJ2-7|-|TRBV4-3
TGCGCCAGCAGCCAAGGAGGGGCCCTGGCGTCCTACGAGCAGTACTTC
CASSQGGALASYEQYF
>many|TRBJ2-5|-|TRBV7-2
TGTGCCAGCAGCTTAGTTGGGATGCATGGAGAGACCCAGTACTTC
CASSLVGMHGETQYF
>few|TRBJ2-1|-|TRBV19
TGTGCCAGTAGTCCCACAGGGGGGGTGTGGTACAATGAGCAGTTCTTC
CASSPTGGVWYNEQFF
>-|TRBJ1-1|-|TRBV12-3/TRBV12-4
TGTGCCAGCAGATATCAGGGGAGGCCTGAAGCTTTCTTT
CASRYQGRPEAFF
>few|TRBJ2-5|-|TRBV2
TGTGCCAGCAGTGGGGACCAAGGGACCCAGTACTTC
CASSGDQGTQYF
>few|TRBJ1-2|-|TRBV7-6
TGTGCCAGCAGCTTGGGGGACGCCAACAGTGGCTACACCTTC
CASSLGDANSGYTF
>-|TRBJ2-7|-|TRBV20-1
TGCAGTGCCCTGACAGGCCGCAGCTCCTACGAGCAGTACTTC
CSALTGRSSYEQYF
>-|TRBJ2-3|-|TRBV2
TGTACCCGCAGTTTATACGGGGGACCCACTAGCACAGATACGCAGTATTTT
CTRSLYGGPTSTDTQYF
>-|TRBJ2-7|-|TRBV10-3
TGTGCCATCAGTGACAGGACAACTACCTACGAGCAGTACTTC
CAISDRTTTYEQYF
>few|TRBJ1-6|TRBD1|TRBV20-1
TGCAGTGCAGACAGGACAGGGTTAGATAATTCACCCCTCCACTTT
CSADRTGLDNSPLHF
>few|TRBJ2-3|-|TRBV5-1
TGCGCCAGCAGCTTGAAGGGTAAAGATACGCAGTATTTT
CASSLKGKDTQYF
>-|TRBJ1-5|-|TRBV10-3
TGTGCCATCAGTGATCGTAGGGGAAGCAATCAGCCCCAGCATTTT
CAISDRRGSNQPQHF
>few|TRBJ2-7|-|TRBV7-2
TGTGCCAGCAGCTTCCCCCTAGGAAGCTCCTACGAGCAGTACTTC
CASSFPLGSSYEQYF
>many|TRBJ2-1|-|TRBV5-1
TGCGCCAGCAGCGGACGGGACGGGTACAATGAGCAGTTCTTC
CASSGRDGYNEQFF
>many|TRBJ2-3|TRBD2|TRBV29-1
TGCAGCGTAGTCGGCACTAGCGGGAGAATGGATACGCAGTATTTT
CSVVGTSGRMDTQYF
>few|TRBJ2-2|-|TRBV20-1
TGCAGTGCTAGAGATCTATGGGCTTACACCGGGGAGCTGTTTTTT
CSARDLWAYTGELFF
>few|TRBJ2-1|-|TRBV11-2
TGTGCCAGCAGCTTCGACAGGCTATACAATGAGCAGTTCTTC
CASSFDRLYNEQFF
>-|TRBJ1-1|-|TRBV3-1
TGTGCCAGCAGCCAAACGATGAAGGGCTCTGAAGCTTTCTTT
CASSQTMKGSEAFF
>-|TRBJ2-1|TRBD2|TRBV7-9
TGTGCCAGCAGCCCTGGGACTAGCGGGGGGGCTTTTAATGAGCAGTTCTTC
CASSPGTSGGAFNEQFF
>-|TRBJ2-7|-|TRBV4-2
TGTGCCAGCAGCCAAGAGGGGGGAACCAACGAGCAGTACTTC
CASSQEGGTNEQYF
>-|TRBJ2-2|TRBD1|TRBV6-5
TGTGCCAGCAGTTGGGGACAGCCGAACACCGGGGAGCTGTTTTTT
CASSWGQPNTGELFF
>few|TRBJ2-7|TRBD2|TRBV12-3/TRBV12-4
TGTGCCGTAGGGCGGGGGGCAGGGGAGCAGTACTTC
CAVGRGAGEQYF
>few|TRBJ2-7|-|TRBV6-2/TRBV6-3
TGTGCCAGCAGTTACTGGAGAACGTTGGTCTACGAGCAGTACTTC
CASSYWRTLVYEQYF